This TCR beta chain was recovered during a study of blood T cells in healthy people across ages. To note about this clonotype: Its target is unknown.

Study-level findings and limits: PBMCs that were unsorted prevented a conclusive naive versus antigen-experienced comparison. Expanded clonotype shifts may have been confounded, as the donors had an unknown CMV status.

Primed by a sample-barcoded 5' primer and a J-beta primer mix, a second PCR proceeded for 7 to 11 cycles. MiXCR, applied by TCRdb to the 5' RACE reads, yields one record per CDR3 protein. The data contain approximately 1,000,000 distinct CDR3 sequences, 35% to 40% of them singletons. V shed 6 bases and J shed 11 bases, with 13 bases lying between them. This CDR3 has 11 amino acids. Germline lookup yields CDR1 MNHNY and CDR2 SVGAGI (reference sequence). J is TRBJ1-1 and V is TRBV6-6; tentative D call: TRBD1 (5 bases). The specimen was blood. This sequence originates from a young man in good health. CDR3 residues: CASRTGDNAFF. CDR3 nucleotides: TGTGCCAGCAGAACAGGTGATAACGCTTTCTTT.